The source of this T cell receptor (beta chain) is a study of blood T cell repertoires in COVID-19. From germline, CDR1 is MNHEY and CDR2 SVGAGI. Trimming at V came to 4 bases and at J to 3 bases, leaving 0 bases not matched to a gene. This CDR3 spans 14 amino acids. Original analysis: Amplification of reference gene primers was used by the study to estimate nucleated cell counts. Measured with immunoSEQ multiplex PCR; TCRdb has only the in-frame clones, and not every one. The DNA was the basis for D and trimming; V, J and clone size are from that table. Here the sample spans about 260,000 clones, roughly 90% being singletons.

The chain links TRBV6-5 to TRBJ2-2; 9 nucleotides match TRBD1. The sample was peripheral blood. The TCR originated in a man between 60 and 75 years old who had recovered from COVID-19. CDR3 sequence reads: CASSWTGDTGELFF. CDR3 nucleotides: TGTGCCAGCAGTTGGACAGGGGACACCGGGGAGCTGTTTTTT.